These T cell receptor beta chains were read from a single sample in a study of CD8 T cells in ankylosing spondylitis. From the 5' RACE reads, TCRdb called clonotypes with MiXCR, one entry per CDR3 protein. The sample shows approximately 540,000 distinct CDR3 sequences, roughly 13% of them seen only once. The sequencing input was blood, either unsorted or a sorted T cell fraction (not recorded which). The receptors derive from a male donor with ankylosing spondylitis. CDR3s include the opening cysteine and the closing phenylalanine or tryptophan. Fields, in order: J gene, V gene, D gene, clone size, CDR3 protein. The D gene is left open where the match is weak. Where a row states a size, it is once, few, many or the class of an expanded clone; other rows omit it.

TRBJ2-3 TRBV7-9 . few CASSLTMSTDTQYF
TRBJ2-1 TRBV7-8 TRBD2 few CASSLAIAGGLSYNEQFF
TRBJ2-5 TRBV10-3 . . CAISGQDQETQYF
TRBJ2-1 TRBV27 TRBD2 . CASMEGLAGVNEQFF
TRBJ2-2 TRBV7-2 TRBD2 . CASSSLAGANTGELFF
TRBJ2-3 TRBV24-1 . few CATSPRLSTDTQYF
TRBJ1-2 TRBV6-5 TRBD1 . CASSYSRQGCYGYTF
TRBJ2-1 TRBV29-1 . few CSVEPNYNEQFF
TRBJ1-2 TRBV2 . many CASSQGYGYTF
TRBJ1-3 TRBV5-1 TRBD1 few CASSPTGTGGNTIYF
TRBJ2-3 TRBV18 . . CASSPFDTDTQYF
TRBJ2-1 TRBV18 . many CASGELSSYNEQFF
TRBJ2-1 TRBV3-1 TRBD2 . CASSQVERERGNEQFF
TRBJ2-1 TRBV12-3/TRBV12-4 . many CASSFYNEQFF
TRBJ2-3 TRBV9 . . CASSVDPGPADTQYF
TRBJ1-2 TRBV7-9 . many CAAGEPTNYGYTF
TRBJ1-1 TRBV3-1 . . CASSPTGGKAFF
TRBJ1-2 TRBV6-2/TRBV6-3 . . CASSYGESNYGYTF
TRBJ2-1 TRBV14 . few CASSQESPTRLRSYNEQFF
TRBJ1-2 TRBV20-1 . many CSAVSSQGYGYTF
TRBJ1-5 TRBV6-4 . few CASTPRGYGQPQHF
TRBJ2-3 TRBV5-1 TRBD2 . CASSPGLAGAADTQYF
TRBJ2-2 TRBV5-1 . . CASSLAYGGANTGELFF
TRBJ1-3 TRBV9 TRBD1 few CASSVQGTGGRNTIYF
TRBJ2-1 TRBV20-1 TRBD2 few CSASRSGSSNEQFF
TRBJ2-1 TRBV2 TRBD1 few CASSDRTGHTNEQFF
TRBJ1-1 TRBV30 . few CAWRNDRTNTEAFF
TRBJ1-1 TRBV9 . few CASSLAPREHTEAFF
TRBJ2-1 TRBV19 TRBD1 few CASRTGTAAYNEQFF
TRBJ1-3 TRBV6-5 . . CASSHTGRSSGNTIYF
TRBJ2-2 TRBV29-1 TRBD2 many CSVTSGLAGGTGELFF
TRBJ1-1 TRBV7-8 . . CASSLVSGHLNTEAFF
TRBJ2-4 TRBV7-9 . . CASSRSGQGAKNIQYF
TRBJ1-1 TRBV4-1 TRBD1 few CASSQGQLVLNTEAFF
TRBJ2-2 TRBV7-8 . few CASRFHFGAGPSPGTGELFF
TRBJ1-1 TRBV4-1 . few CASSPRHLMNTEAFF